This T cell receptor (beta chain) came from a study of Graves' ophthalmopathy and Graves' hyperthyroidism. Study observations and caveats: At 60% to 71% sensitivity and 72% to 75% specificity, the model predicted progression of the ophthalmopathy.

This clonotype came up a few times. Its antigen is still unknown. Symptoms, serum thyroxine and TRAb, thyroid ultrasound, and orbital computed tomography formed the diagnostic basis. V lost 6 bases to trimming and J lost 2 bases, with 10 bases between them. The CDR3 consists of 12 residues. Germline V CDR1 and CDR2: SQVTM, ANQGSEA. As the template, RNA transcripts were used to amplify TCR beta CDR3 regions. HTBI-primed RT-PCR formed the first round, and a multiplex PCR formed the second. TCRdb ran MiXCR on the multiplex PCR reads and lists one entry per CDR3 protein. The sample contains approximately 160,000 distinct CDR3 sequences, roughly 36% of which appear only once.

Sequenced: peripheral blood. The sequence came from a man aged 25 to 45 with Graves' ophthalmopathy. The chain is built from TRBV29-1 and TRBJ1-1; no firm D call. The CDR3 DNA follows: TGCAGCGTAGGACGAGGAAACACTGAAGCTTTCTTT. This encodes CSVGRGNTEAFF.